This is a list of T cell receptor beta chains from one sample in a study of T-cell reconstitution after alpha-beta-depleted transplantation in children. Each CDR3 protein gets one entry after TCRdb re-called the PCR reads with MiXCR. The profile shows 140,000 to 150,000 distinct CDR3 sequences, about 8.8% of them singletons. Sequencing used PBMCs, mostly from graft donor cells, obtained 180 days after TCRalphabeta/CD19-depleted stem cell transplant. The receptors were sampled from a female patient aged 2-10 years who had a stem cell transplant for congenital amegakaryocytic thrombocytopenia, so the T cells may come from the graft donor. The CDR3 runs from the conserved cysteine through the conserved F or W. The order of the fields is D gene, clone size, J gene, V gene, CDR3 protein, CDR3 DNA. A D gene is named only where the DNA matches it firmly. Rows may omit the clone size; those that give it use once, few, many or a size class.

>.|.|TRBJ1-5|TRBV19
CASSPEGNQPQHF
TGTGCCAGTAGCCCTGAGGGGAATCAGCCCCAGCATTTT
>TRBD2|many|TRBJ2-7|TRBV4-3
CASSPGTSGFYEQYF
TGCGCCAGCAGCCCCGGGACTAGCGGATTTTACGAGCAGTACTTC
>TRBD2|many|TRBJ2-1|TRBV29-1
CSVELTSGRTFNEQFF
TGCAGCGTTGAACTTACTAGCGGGAGGACATTTAATGAGCAGTTCTTC
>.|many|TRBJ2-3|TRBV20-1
CSATGDGTGVTDTQYF
TGCAGTGCCACAGGCGACGGGACGGGGGTTACAGATACGCAGTATTTT
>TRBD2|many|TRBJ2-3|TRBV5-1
CASSRGLAGKMGDTQYF
TGCGCCAGCAGCAGGGGACTAGCAGGGAAGATGGGAGATACGCAGTATTTT
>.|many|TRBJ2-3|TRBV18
CASAAGAPDTQYF
TGTGCCAGCGCTGCCGGGGCACCAGATACGCAGTATTTT
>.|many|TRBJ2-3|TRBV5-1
CASNPRGSPSTDTQYF
TGCGCCAGCAACCCACGGGGGTCCCCTAGCACAGATACGCAGTATTTT
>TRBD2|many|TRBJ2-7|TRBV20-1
CSAERETYEQYF
TGCAGTGCTGAGCGGGAGACGTACGAGCAGTACTTC
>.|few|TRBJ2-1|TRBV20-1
CSARPLKGTRENEQFF
TGCAGTGCTAGACCGCTGAAGGGGACCCGAGAAAATGAGCAGTTCTTC
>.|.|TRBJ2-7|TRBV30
CAWSVGGIRILSYEQYF
TGTGCCTGGAGTGTCGGTGGAATACGGATCCTTAGCTACGAGCAGTACTTC
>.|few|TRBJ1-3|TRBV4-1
CASSQSHSLGRYSGNTIYF
TGCGCCAGCAGCCAATCTCATTCCCTCGGGCGTTACTCTGGAAACACCATATATTTT
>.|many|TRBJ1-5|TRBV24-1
CATSEPGINQPQHF
TGTGCCACCAGTGAACCCGGGATCAATCAGCCCCAGCATTTT
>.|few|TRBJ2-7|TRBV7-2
CASNGAGTKGYEQYF
TGTGCCAGCAACGGGGCCGGAACAAAAGGATACGAGCAGTACTTC
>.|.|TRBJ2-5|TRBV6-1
CASSEVLRGLETQYF
TGTGCCAGCAGTGAAGTTCTTAGGGGTCTGGAGACCCAGTACTTC
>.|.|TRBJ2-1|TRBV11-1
CASSLVLPFTGERFF
TGTGCCAGCAGCTTGGTCCTTCCCTTCACGGGTGAGCGGTTCTTC
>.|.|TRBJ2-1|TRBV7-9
CASRAPRLGRINEQFF
TGTGCCAGCAGGGCACCGAGGTTGGGGCGGATTAATGAGCAGTTCTTC
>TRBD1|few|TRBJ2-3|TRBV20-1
CSAWGQAPVLSTDTQYF
TGCAGTGCCTGGGGACAGGCCCCCGTCTTGAGCACAGATACGCAGTATTTT
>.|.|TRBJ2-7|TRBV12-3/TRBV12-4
CASTGGSYEQYF
TGTGCCAGCACAGGAGGATCCTACGAGCAGTACTTC
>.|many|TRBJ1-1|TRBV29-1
CSDGLDIEAFF
TGCAGCGACGGATTGGACATTGAAGCTTTCTTT
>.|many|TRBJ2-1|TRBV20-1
CSARDWASYNEQFF
TGCAGTGCTAGAGATTGGGCCAGCTACAATGAGCAGTTCTTC
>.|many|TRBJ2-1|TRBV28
CASTLDSSSYNEQFF
TGTGCCAGCACCCTGGACAGTAGCTCCTACAATGAGCAGTTCTTC
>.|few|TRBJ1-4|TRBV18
CASSPPGRANEKLFF
TGTGCCAGCTCACCACCCGGCAGGGCTAATGAAAAACTGTTTTTT
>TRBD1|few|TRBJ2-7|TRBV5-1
CASSDRVRGSYEQYF
TGCGCCAGCAGCGACAGGGTTAGGGGATCCTACGAGCAGTACTTC
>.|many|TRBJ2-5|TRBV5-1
CASSLVFGGGQETQYF
TGCGCCAGCAGCTTGGTGTTTGGGGGTGGCCAAGAGACCCAGTACTTC
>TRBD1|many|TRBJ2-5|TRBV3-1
CASSLMTGQETQYF
TGTGCCAGCAGCCTTATGACAGGGCAAGAGACCCAGTACTTC
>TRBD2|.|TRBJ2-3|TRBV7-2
CASSSRESRTDTQYF
TGTGCCAGCAGCTCGCGGGAGTCCCGCACAGATACGCAGTATTTT
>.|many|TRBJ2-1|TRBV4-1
CASSPPGNEQFF
TGCGCCAGCAGCCCTCCCGGCAATGAGCAGTTCTTC
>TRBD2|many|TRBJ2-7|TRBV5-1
CASSLAVSGGRGEQYF
TGCGCCAGCAGCTTGGCCGTGTCGGGGGGGCGAGGAGAGCAGTACTTC
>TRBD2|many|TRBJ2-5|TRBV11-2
CASSPLAGGHETQYF
TGTGCCAGCAGCCCCCTAGCGGGAGGGCATGAGACCCAGTACTTC
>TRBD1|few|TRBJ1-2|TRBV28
CASRESGTGIYGYTF
TGTGCCAGCAGAGAATCCGGGACAGGGATCTATGGCTACACCTTC
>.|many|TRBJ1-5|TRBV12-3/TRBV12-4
CASSLGQQIQPQHF
TGTGCCAGCAGTTTAGGACAGCAAATACAGCCCCAGCATTTT
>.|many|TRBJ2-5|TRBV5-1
CASSFGGNGETQYF
TGCGCCAGCAGCTTCGGGGGTAATGGGGAGACCCAGTACTTC
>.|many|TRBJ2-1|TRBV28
CASSFYAGDNEQFF
TGTGCCAGCAGTTTTTATGCTGGGGACAATGAGCAGTTCTTC
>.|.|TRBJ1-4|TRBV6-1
CASRSRINRPVEEKLFF
TGTGCCAGCAGATCTAGGATTAATAGACCGGTAGAAGAAAAACTGTTTTTT
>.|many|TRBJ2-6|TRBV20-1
CSARTPRAPGANVLTF
TGCAGTGCTAGAACACCCAGGGCACCTGGGGCCAACGTCCTGACTTTC
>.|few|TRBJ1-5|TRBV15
CATSREPLGVWNQPQHF
TGTGCCACCAGCAGAGAACCTCTTGGGGTATGGAATCAGCCCCAGCATTTT
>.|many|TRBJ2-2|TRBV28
CASSFWRGNTGELFF
TGTGCCAGCAGTTTTTGGCGGGGGAACACCGGGGAGCTGTTTTTT
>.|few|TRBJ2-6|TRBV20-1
CSARDRVGAGANVLTF
TGCAGTGCTAGAGATCGGGTCGGGGCTGGGGCCAACGTCCTGACTTTC
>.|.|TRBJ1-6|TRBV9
CASRGRSSPLHF
TGTGCCAGCAGGGGACGTAGTTCACCCCTCCACTTT
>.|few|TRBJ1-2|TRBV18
CASSGGTDHTF
TGTGCCAGCTCGGGAGGGACGGACCATACCTTC
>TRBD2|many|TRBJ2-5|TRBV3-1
CASSPWSGRGGETQYF
TGTGCCAGCAGCCCTTGGAGCGGGAGAGGGGGAGAGACCCAGTACTTC
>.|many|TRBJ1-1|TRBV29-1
CSVLHGVNTEAFF
TGCAGCGTCCTTCATGGCGTGAACACTGAAGCTTTCTTT
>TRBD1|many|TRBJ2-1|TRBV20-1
CGARVGDRGNEQFF
TGCGGTGCTAGAGTAGGGGACAGGGGCAATGAGCAGTTCTTC
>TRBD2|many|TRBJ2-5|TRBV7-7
CASSLGLAGGAGETQYF
TGTGCCAGCAGCTTAGGACTAGCGGGAGGAGCGGGAGAGACCCAGTACTTC
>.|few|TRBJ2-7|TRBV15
CATSITPGSSYEQYF
TGTGCCACCAGCATAACTCCGGGAAGCTCCTACGAGCAGTACTTC
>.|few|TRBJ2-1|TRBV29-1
CSVGAFIDWRGGYNEQFF
TGCAGCGTTGGAGCCTTTATAGATTGGAGGGGGGGGTACAATGAGCAGTTCTTC
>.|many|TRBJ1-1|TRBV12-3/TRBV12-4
CASSPGTFTEAFF
TGTGCCAGCAGCCCCGGGACATTCACTGAAGCTTTCTTT
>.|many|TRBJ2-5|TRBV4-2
CASSQDPGERTQYF
TGTGCCAGCAGCCAAGACCCGGGAGAGAGGACCCAGTACTTC
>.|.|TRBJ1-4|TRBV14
CASSQPEGGPPEKLFF
TGTGCCAGCAGCCAACCCGAGGGAGGACCCCCCGAAAAACTGTTTTTT
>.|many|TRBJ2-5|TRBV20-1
CSARGVGKETQYF
TGCAGTGCTAGAGGGGTAGGGAAGGAGACCCAGTACTTC
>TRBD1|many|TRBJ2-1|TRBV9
CASSVTGTDNNDQFF
TGTGCCAGCAGCGTCACCGGGACAGACAACAATGACCAGTTCTTC
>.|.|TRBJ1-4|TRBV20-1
CSAGRPNEKLFF
TGCAGTGCTGGACGGCCTAATGAAAAACTGTTTTTT
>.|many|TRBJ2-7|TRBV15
CATSRGGRVYEQYF
TGTGCCACCAGCAGAGGGGGGAGAGTCTACGAGCAGTACTTC
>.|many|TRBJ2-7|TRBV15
CATSRDLSNFISYEQYF
TGTGCCACCAGCAGAGATCTGAGCAATTTCATTTCCTACGAGCAGTACTTC
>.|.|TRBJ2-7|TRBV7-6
CASSLVGFGYEQYF
TGTGCCAGCAGCTTAGTGGGGTTCGGCTACGAGCAGTACTTC
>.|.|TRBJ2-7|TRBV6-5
CASSFSFISTGTVYEQYF
TGTGCCAGCAGTTTTAGTTTTATCTCTACTGGGACTGTCTACGAGCAGTACTTC
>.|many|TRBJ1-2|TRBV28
CASSSSGSSGYTF
TGTGCCAGCAGTTCATCCGGGTCCTCTGGCTACACCTTC
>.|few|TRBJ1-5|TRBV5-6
CASSLWQGLQPQHF
TGTGCCAGCAGCTTGTGGCAGGGGCTCCAGCCCCAGCATTTT
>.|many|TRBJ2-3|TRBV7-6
CASSLDGSPTDTQYF
TGTGCCAGCAGCTTAGATGGGTCCCCCACAGATACGCAGTATTTT